These 9 T cell receptor beta chains were sequenced from one sample in a study of T cell responses to AZD1222 COVID-19 vaccine. Profiled with immunoSEQ multiplex PCR; TCRdb holds only in-frame clones, not every one. The profile covers around 180,000 clones, with roughly 87% appearing a single time and around 3% taken by the ten largest. Specimen: peripheral blood, collected on day 0 of AZD1222 vaccination. These TCRs come from an adult in good health.

V and J are TRBV28 and TRBJ1-3; TRBD1 might be the D (5 bases). This CDR3 region has 17 residues. Germline V gene lookup returns CDR1 MDHEN and CDR2 SYDVKM. The V end was cut by 7 bases, the J end by 0 bases, with 19 bases between. CDR3 amino acids: CASNIARRGRSGNTIYF. The DNA for the CDR3 is TGTGCCAGCAACATCGCCCGAAGGGGACGCTCTGGAAACACCATATATTTT.

The chain uses TRBV9 and TRBJ1-2; D not resolved. The CDR3 contains 18 residues. Germline CDR1 SGDLS, CDR2 YYNGEE. Trimming shortened V by 5 bases and J by 4 bases, and 27 bases separated the two germline ends. CDR3: CASRSNNIEFSFGYGYTF. The CDR3 bases are TGTGCCAGCAGGTCGAATAACATCGAGTTTTCGTTCGGCTATGGCTACACCTTC.

The rearrangement uses TRBV5-1 and TRBJ1-3; a weak D match, TRBD1 (5 bases). Germline lookup yields CDR1 SGHRS and CDR2 YFSETQ. The CDR3 contains 16 residues. The V end lost 0 bases, the J end lost 2 bases, and 12 bases lay between the germline ends. The CDR3 region has the DNA TGCGCCAGCAGCTTGGGAGTGGGGGACGCTGGAAACACCATATATTTT. Amino acid sequence: CASSLGVGDAGNTIYF.

The gene calls are TRBV2 and TRBJ1-2; D gene uncertain. With 2 bases removed from V and 8 bases from J, the gap between germline ends came to 9 bases. The CDR3 extends over 12 amino acids. Per germline, CDR1 SNHLY and CDR2 FYNNEI. The CDR3 nucleotides are TGTGCCAGCAGTGAACTGGGTGGGGGCTACACCTTC. This translates into CASSELGGGYTF. Using reference TRBV2 and TRBJ1-2 for the parts outside the CDR3, the full variable domain is EPEVTQTPSHQVTQMGQEVILRCVPISNHLYFYWYRQILGQKVEFLVSFYNNEISEKSEIFDDQFSVERPDGSNFTLKIRSTKLEDSAMYFCASSELGGGYTFGSGTRLTVV.

The genes are TRBV5-1 and TRBJ2-5; 7 bases fit TRBD1. The ends lost 0 bases at V and 2 bases at J; junction bases unmatched: 7. The V gene's germline CDR1 is SGHRS and CDR2 YFSETQ. CDR3 size: 16 residues. CDR3 protein: CASSLGGQAVQETQYF. The DNA of the CDR3 is TGCGCCAGCAGCTTGGGTGGACAGGCCGTACAAGAGACCCAGTACTTC.

The chain employs TRBV11-3 and TRBJ1-6; 9 bases map to TRBD1. CDR1 and CDR2 (germline): SGHNT, YENEEA. The CDR3 runs 18 residues. The V and J ends lost 1 base and 7 bases, in that order; junction bases with no gene match: 11. CDR3 sequence (DNA): TGTGCCAGCAGCTTAGCAGACAGGGGGTCCCTGGAGAATTCACCCCTCCACTTT. Protein product: CASSLADRGSLENSPLHF.

V gene TRBV5-1 combines with J gene TRBJ1-1, with D unresolved. The V end lost 4 bases, the J end lost 3 bases, and 16 bases lay between the germline ends. CDR1 and CDR2 (germline): SGHRS, YFSETQ. This CDR3 comprises 15 residues. The CDR3 protein is CASSPEAGSHTEAFF. The CDR3 DNA follows: TGCGCCAGCAGCCCGGAAGCGGGAAGTCACACTGAAGCTTTCTTT.

The CDR3 is CAISEVLGGDEQYF. As DNA, the CDR3 is TGTGCCATCAGTGAGGTGCTAGGAGGGGACGAGCAGTACTTC. The chain links TRBV10-3 to TRBJ2-7; a weak D match, TRBD2 (6 bases). The CDR3 sequence is 14 residues long. Trimming pared 2 bases from V and 5 bases from J, leaving 13 bases between. Germline values: CDR1 ENHRY, CDR2 SYGVKD.

The chain links TRBV4-1 to TRBJ1-1; a weak D match, TRBD1 (6 bases). Germline CDR1 MGHRA, CDR2 YSYEKL. CDR3 size: 18 residues. Trimming left V 0 bases short and J 2 bases short, with 19 bases between. Here the CDR3 reads CASSQDRGLGQPNTEAFF. CDR3 DNA: TGCGCCAGCAGCCAAGATCGTGGGTTAGGACAGCCAAACACTGAAGCTTTCTTT.